This TCR beta chain was sequenced in a study of graft-versus-host responses after intestinal transplantation (TCRdb year 2021). Study-wide context: The transplants that recipients got were multivisceral, liver-intestinal, or isolated intestinal. A peak of at least 4% donor T cells among recipient peripheral blood mononuclear cells was the definition used for donor T cell macrochimerism. The cohort enrolled 20 to 30 intestinal transplant recipients, one of whom was a retransplant, and 3 patients without pretransplant specimens were excluded. Every recipient was given anti-thymocyte globulin induction, then maintenance tacrolimus and steroids for around three years. After intestinal transplantation, graft-versus-host and host-versus-graft alloreactive T cell clones were followed in the graft, circulation and bone marrow using bulk TCR-beta CDR3 sequencing. Alloreactive clones were identified by sequencing pre-transplant mixed lymphocyte reaction products and comparing them with unstimulated pre-transplant donor and recipient T cells. Instead of going to the commercial service, samples from a few later patients were sequenced in-house on an Illumina MiSeq and processed with MiXCR. Summary of the overall study and its limitations: The conclusions were limited by the relatively low number and heterogeneity of the intestinal transplant patients. Peak levels of circulating GvH clones were associated with declines in HvG clones early after transplant. In patients with donor T cell macrochimerism, the allografts had high GvH to HvG T cell clonal ratios. GvH clones were detected in recipient bone marrow, and some of these GvH clones were observed earlier in ileal mucosa or blood, consistent with an intestinal mucosal origin.

In regard to this clone: This clone's antigen is unknown. Per-base qualities were not stored, and no clone one base away is much larger.

Blood samples were collected up to 4 times in the first month after transplant and then at least monthly when available. The library was obtained by the immunoSEQ multiplex PCR assay. For most patients, high-throughput TCR-beta CDR3 sequencing of genomic DNA was performed by Adaptive Biotechnologies. In the source study's methods: Adaptive's ImmunoSEQ software supplied the TCR sequencing data for under 20 patients, while MiXCR and VDJtools were used to process a few other patients. CDR3 nucleotide sequences shared by donor and recipient were removed because the origin of these sequences could not be assigned. At least 2-fold expansion over unstimulated cells and a minimum CFSE-low frequency of 0.002% (template counts) or 0.001% (read counts) were required for clones to be classified as alloreactive. Mappable clones were those detected in sequenced pre-transplant spleen, lymph node, or MLR CFSE-low populations of the donor or recipient. Cumulative frequency of alloreactive clones was calculated as a percentage of all sequences weighted by copy number. TCRdb took over this immuneACCESS table, retaining in-frame rearrangements with V and J assigned. Such tables are incomplete; in checked studies, under half of the missing clones stem from an unresolved V gene, and the remainder is unexplained. For V, J and clone size, that table is used; D and trimming come from the DNA. Recorded for this sample are some 44,000 clones; about 95% of them occurred a single time. The ten largest make up around 1.6% of the sample.

The sequences come from PBMCs, collected approximately 340 days after intestinal transplant. This receptor was obtained from a human patient who received an intestinal transplant, so some T cells may come from the graft donor.

The CDR3 reads as follows: CASTTGQGGLYSDSPLHF. The DNA reads TGTGCCAGCACCACCGGACAGGGGGGACTGTATAGTGATTCACCCCTCCACTTT. Here the chain combines TRBV9 and TRBJ1-6; TRBD1 lines up with 10 middle nucleotides. The junction shows trimming of 6 bases on V and 8 bases on J, and the gene matches do not reach 17 bases of it. Per the germline V gene, SGDLS is the CDR1 and YYNGEE is the CDR2. Measured from the cysteine to the phenylalanine, the CDR3 is 18 residues long. CDR3 DNA is the only sequence kept; it has 54 bases, read in frame from the first base.